The subject of this entry is one TCR beta chain. Its antigen remains unknown. Looked up from germline, CDR1 is ENHRY and CDR2 is SYGVKD. This CDR3 is built from 15 residues. V lost 3 bases and J 0 bases, leaving 12 bases between the germline ends. Only in-frame clones appear in the TCRdb table, and some are missing; sequencing was by immunoSEQ multiplex PCR. The sample shows around 35,000 clones, around 85% of them seen only once. This entry is derived from a study of lymphopenia after photon versus proton radiotherapy. Study results and limitations: In patients who died, overall survival fell as post-nadir TCR diversity dropped more. Proton therapy kept repertoires fairly stable, unlike photons, which gained effector/memory cells.

The V call is TRBV10-3, the J call TRBJ2-7, with D possibly TRBD1 on 6 matching bases. The clonotype originates from a man aged 50 to 60 with gastric cancer. The specimen was peripheral blood, collected from a patient treated with photon-based radiotherapy. For the CDR3, the DNA is TGTGCCATCAGTGACCCAGGGGTCAGCTCCTACGAGCAGTACTTC. It is translated as CAISDPGVSSYEQYF.